Included here is one T cell receptor (beta chain) sequence, with context. Its antigen is as yet unknown. The PCR made use of 60 Vbeta and 13 Jbeta primers. TCRdb keeps only in-frame clones here, not all; method: immunoSEQ multiplex PCR. This sample has roughly 180,000 clones; roughly 85% occur once, and the top ten carry about 1.3%. The sample is drawn from a study of cytomegalovirus exposure and HLA in healthy donors. Points from the study as a whole: While the bulk of TCR sequences proved rare, some public TCRs turned up in many donors. It was reported in a later analysis that an Asian-associated ancestry cluster showed fewer N-insertions than the roughly 670-donor mean. Association of a missense DCLRE1C variant with TCR beta V- and J-gene trimming was reported in a later analysis.

V lost 3 bases to trimming and J lost 7 bases, with 13 bases between them. The CDR3 runs to 13 residues. Germline V gives CDR1 SNHLY, CDR2 FYNNEI. The chain joins TRBV2 to TRBJ2-7; D is perhaps TRBD2 (5 bases). Sequencing used PBMCs. The source is a man aged 30 to 39 in good health and CMV-seronegative. CDR3 DNA sequence: TGTGCCAGCAGTGATTCCTCCCGGGGAGAGCAGTACTTC. Translating it yields CASSDSSRGEQYF.